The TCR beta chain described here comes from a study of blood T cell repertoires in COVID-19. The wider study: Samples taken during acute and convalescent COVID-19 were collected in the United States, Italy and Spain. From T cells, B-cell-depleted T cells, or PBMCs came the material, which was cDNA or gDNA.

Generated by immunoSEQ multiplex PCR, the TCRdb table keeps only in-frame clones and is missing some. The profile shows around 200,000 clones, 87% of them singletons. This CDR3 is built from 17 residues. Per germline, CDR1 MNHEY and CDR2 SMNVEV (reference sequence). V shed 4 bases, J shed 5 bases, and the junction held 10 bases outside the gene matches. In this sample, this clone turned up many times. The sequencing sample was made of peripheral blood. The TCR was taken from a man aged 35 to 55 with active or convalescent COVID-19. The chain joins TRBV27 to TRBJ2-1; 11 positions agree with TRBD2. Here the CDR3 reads CASSYLAGGLNNNEQFF. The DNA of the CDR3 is TGTGCCAGCAGTTACCTAGCGGGGGGACTCAACAACAATGAGCAGTTCTTC.